Sequencing of this TCR beta chain was carried out in a study of shared clonotypes between healthy human individuals. Study background: The people who gave samples were a couple of women and a few men aged 18 to 49. Study-wide points: Generation of non-shared clonotypes was less probable than generation of clonotypes shared by all four donors.

Note on this clone: As yet, its antigen is unknown.

In replicate PCRs of sorted subsets, approximately 210 ng DNA, roughly 31,000 T cell genomes, was used. Measured with immunoSEQ multiplex PCR; TCRdb has only the in-frame clones, and not every one. The data show under 1,100,000 clones, with about 70% seen just once and about 1.5% held by the top ten. This CDR3 has 15 residues. Trimming took off 3 bases at V and 0 bases at J, with 8 bases between the two ends. Germline assignment: CDR1 WNHNN and CDR2 SYGVQD (reference sequence). A CD45RA+ naive subset and a CD45RA-negative memory subset were split from CD4+ cells. The receptor's source is a man in his late teens or twenties in good health. Specimen: memory CD4+ T cells sorted from blood. This sample's subset: CD45RA-negative fraction. The rearrangement uses TRBV10-1 and TRBJ2-2, with D perhaps TRBD2 (5 bases). CDR3: CASSEELANTGELFF. In DNA, the CDR3 is TGCGCCAGCAGTGAAGAACTAGCGAACACCGGGGAGCTGTTTTTT.